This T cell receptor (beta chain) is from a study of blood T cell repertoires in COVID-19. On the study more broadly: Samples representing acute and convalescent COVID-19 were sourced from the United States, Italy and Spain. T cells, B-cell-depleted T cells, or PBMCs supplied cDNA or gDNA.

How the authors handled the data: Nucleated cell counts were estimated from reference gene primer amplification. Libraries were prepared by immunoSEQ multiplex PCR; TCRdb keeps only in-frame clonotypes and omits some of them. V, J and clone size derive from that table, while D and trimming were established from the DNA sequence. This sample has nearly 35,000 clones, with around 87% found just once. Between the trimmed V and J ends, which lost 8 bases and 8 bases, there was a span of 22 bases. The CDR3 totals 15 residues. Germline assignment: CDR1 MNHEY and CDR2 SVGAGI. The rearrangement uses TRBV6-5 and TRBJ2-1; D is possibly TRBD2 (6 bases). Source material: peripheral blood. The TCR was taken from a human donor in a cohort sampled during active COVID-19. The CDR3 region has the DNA TGTGCCAGCCACCTAGAAGTGAGCGGGTTCTATGAGCAGTTCTTC. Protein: CASHLEVSGFYEQFF.